Included here is one TCR beta chain sequence, with context. This entry belongs to a study of blood T cell repertoires in COVID-19. Study at large: Whether acute or convalescent, the COVID-19 samples came from the United States, Italy and Spain. The analysed material was cDNA or gDNA that came from T cells, B-cell-depleted T cells, or PBMCs.

Donors were grouped by their self-reported clinical history. The germline V gene encodes CDR1 ENHRY and CDR2 SYGVKD. This CDR3 spans 13 amino acids. Trimming took off 8 bases at V and 3 bases at J, with 11 bases between the two ends. The authors' processing: Reference gene primer amplification gave estimated nucleated cell counts. Sequencing used immunoSEQ multiplex PCR; TCRdb keeps in-frame clones, though not all of them. Clone size and the V and J calls come from that table; the DNA yielded D and trimming. The profile shows roughly 300,000 clones, about nine tenths of them singletons. The chain is built from TRBV10-3 and TRBJ1-3; D not certain. The TCR sequence derives from a woman aged 25 to 45 who had recovered from COVID-19. Sequenced material: PBMCs or T cells enriched from blood (not recorded which). The CDR3 nucleotides read TGTGCCATCGCTGGTGTCAGTGGAAACACCATATATTTT. Translated, it gives CAIAGVSGNTIYF.